This T cell receptor (beta chain) was profiled in a study of shared clonotypes between healthy human individuals. Study as a whole: For every donor, three CD4 naive, three CD4 memory, two CD8 naive and one CD8 memory plates were used.

TCRdb's copy holds only in-frame clones and misses some; the assay was immunoSEQ multiplex PCR. The table shows roughly 1.5 million clones, with 95% to 99% occurring only once. This CDR3 spans 16 amino acids. Germline V gives CDR1 MDHEN, CDR2 SYDVKM. V dropped 5 bases and J dropped 1; count of bases not matched to a gene: 6. This TCR derives from a man aged 30 to 39 in good health. The genes are TRBV28 and TRBJ1-5; 9 nucleotides match TRBD1. Material: naive CD4+ T cells sorted from blood. Documented subset: CD45RA+ positively selected. CDR3 in DNA: TGTGCCAGCAGTCCCCATACAGGGGGCAGCAATCAGCCCCAGCATTTT. Protein product: CASSPHTGGSNQPQHF.